This T cell receptor (beta chain) was recovered during a study of shared clonotypes between healthy human individuals. The sample holds a few counts of this clone. The assay was immunoSEQ multiplex PCR, and TCRdb's table has in-frame clones only and misses some. The sample yields about 460,000 clones, roughly three quarters seen once. V lost 0 bases, J lost 5 bases, and 16 bases lay in between. Germline CDR1 reads LGHNA; CDR2 reads YSLEER. The CDR3 length is 16 residues. This TCR came from a woman between 40 and 55 years old in good health. Some clones in this sample may be carry-over from other donors' samples. The chain uses TRBV4-3 and TRBJ1-1; D ambiguous. The material sequenced was PBMCs. The DNA for the CDR3 is TGCGCCAGCAGCCAAGAGCTGGGATCAGCCAAGACTGAAGCTTTCTTT. It encodes CASSQELGSAKTEAFF.